Given below is one TCR beta chain in context. Its cognate antigen has yet to be identified. Base qualities are missing; no much larger clone stands one base away. These data belong to a study of T cell responses to AZD1222 COVID-19 vaccine (TCRdb year 2021). A note on the overall study: A total of about 240 trial participants underwent TCR sequencing, of whom nearly 210 received two doses of AZD1222 and about 26 received two doses of the MenACWY control vaccine. Trial participants were enrolled by age into subgroups of 18-55, 56-69 and 70-plus years, and 148, 28 and 57 TCR-sequenced participants, respectively, were included in these subgroups. Study-wide findings and limitations: Conclusions about previously exposed vaccinees were limited because only a handful of AZD1222 recipients were SARS-CoV-2 seropositive at baseline. Epitopes outside the regions mutated in the B.1.351 and B.1.1.7 variants were reportedly recognized by nearly half of the unique spike-specific TCRs. Because no samples from the day 14 peak response were available, repertoires could be characterized only after the peak T cell response. The 56-69-year group was small, and its depth increase did not reach significance, likely because of low power. Most participants were white British and females outnumbered males, and the authors suggested that clonal diversity may have been underestimated. Vaccine-associated CD4 TCRs spanned the whole spike protein, with dominant responses in regions 160-218 and 743-854. After two AZD1222 doses, spike-specific TCR breadth and depth were significantly higher than at day 0 and than in MenACWY recipients.

The CDR3 regions of human TCRbeta chains were analyzed by immunosequencing. Concerning the study's data processing: TCRs in the repertoires were compared against a reference library of SARS-CoV-2-specific TCRs that had been generated with the MIRA antigen-specificity platform. Breadth was defined as the fraction of unique TCRs that were SARS-CoV-2-associated. Depth was defined as the fraction of total T cells that were SARS-CoV-2-associated. Using the MIRA data, every spike-specific TCR was mapped to the spike region that the TCR reacted to and assigned to either a CD4 or a CD8 class. Log10-transformed breadth and depth values were compared by one-way ANOVA with Sidak's multiple comparisons tests. TCRdb took over this immuneACCESS table, retaining in-frame rearrangements with V and J assigned. Such tables are incomplete; in checked studies, under half of the missing clones stem from an unresolved V gene, and the remainder is unexplained. V and J calls and clone size follow that table, whereas D and trimming were derived from the DNA. A total of 140,000 to 150,000 clones appear in this sample, around 90% of them only once. The ten largest clones add up to roughly 1.7% of the sample.

The sample's time point label, in plain terms: about 28 days (+/-7) after the second vaccine dose. AZD1222 recipients with second doses at about 4 weeks or about 12 weeks were pooled, because spike-specific TCR depth and breadth did not differ between schedules. Vaccinee samples came from UK trials COV001 and COV002, including a single-blind randomized controlled phase 2/3 trial of AZD1222 (ChAdOx1 nCoV-19) in healthy adults. Trial participant PBMC samples were collected at day 0 and day 28 after the second dose for TCRbeta chain sequencing. The sequence was obtained from an adult who received the AZD1222 COVID-19 vaccine. The sample consisted of peripheral blood, taken 28 days after the second AZD1222 dose.

In nucleotides, the sequence is TGCGCCAGCAGCTTGGGCTACGACACAGATACGCAGTATTTT. Its amino acids are CASSLGYDTDTQYF. Here the chain combines TRBV5-1 and TRBJ2-3; the D gene is unclear. CDR1 SGHRS and CDR2 YFSETQ were looked up in the germline V gene. Including cysteine and phenylalanine, the CDR3 has 14 amino acids. Of the read, only the CDR3 DNA is kept; its 42 bases are in frame from base 1. V is cut by 0 bases and J by 2 bases, and the space between the germline ends is 7 bases.